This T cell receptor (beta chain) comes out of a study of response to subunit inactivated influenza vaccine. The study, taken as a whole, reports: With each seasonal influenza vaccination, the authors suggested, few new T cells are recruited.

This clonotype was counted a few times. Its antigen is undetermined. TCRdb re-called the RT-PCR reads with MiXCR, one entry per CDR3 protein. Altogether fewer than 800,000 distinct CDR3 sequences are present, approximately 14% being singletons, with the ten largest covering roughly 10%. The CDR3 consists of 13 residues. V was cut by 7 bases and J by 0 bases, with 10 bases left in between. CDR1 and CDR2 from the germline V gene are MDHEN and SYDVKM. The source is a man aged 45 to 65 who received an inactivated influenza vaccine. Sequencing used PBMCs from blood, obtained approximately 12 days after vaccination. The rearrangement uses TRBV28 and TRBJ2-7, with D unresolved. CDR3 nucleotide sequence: TGTGCCAGCATCGCCAGTTCCTCCTACGAGCAGTACTTC. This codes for CASIASSSYEQYF.